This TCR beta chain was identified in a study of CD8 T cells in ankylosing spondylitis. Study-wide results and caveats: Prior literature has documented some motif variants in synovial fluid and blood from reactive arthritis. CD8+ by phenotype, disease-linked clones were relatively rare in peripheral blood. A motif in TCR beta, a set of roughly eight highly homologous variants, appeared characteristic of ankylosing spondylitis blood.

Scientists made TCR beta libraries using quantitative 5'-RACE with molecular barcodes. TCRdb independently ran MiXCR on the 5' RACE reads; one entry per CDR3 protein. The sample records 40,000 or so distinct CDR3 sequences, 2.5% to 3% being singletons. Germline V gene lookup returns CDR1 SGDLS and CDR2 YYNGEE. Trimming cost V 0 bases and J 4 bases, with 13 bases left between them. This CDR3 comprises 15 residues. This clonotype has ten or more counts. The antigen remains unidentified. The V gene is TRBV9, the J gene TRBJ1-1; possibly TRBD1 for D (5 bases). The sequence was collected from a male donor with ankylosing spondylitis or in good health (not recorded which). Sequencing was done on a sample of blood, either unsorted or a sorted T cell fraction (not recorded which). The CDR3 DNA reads TGTGCCAGCAGCGTAGAGGACGGGGGTGGCACTGAAGCTTTCTTT. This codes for CASSVEDGGGTEAFF.